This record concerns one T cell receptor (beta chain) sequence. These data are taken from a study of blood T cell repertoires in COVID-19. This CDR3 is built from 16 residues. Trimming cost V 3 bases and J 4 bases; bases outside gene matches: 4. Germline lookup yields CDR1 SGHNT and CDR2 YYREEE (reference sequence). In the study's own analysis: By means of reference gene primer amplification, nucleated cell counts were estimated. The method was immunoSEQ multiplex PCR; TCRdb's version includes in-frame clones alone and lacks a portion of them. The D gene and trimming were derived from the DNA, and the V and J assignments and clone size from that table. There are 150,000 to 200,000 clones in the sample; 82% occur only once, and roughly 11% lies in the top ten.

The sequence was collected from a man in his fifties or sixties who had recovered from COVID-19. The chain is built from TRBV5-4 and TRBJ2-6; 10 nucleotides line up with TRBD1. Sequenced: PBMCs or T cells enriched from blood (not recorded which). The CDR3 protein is CASSSDRGYGANVLTF. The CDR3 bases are TGTGCCAGCAGCTCGGACAGGGGGTACGGGGCCAACGTCCTGACTTTC.